A single sample gave rise to the 28 T cell receptor beta chains below, sequenced in a study of T-cell memory formation after mild COVID-19. A single record per CDR3 protein comes from TCRdb applying MiXCR to the 5' RACE reads. The sample consists of approximately 290,000 distinct CDR3 sequences, 15% to 20% of them appearing once. Sequenced input: PBMCs or a T cell subset sorted from them (not recorded which). The receptors were gathered from a man between 18 and 29 years old who had mild COVID-19 (a few samples of this study predate the infection). Cell type and time point are not known.

J is TRBJ2-2 and V is TRBV27; D remains ambiguous. This CDR3 is built from 15 residues. Trimming took off 6 bases at V and 5 bases at J, with 16 bases between the two ends. Germline CDR1 reads MNHEY; CDR2 reads SMNVEV (reference sequence). CDR3: CASSMGPYSTGELFF. As DNA, the CDR3 is TGTGCCAGCAGCATGGGTCCGTACTCGACCGGGGAGCTGTTTTTT.

J is TRBJ1-2 and V is TRBV6-1; 7 bases align to TRBD1. This CDR3 comprises 14 residues. Germline trimming cut 4 bases from V and 4 bases from J; bases unmatched to any gene: 6. Germline lookup yields CDR1 MNHNS and CDR2 SASEGT. CDR3 loop: CASSGDRASYGYTF. The CDR3 DNA is TGTGCCAGCAGTGGTGACAGGGCATCCTATGGCTACACCTTC.

The CDR3 nucleotides read TGTGCCAGCACCTATGTTTTGGGGGAGCGCATGTATTTT. This sequence encodes CASTYVLGERMYF. The chain employs TRBV12-3 or TRBV12-4 and TRBJ2-3; D might be TRBD1 or TRBD2, each matching 5 bases. Between the trimmed V and J ends, which lost 7 bases and 14 bases, there was a span of 22 bases. CDR3 length equals 13 residues.

The table lists this clonotype with a few counts. The chain links TRBV7-9 to TRBJ2-2; the D gene is possibly TRBD2 (6 bases). Trimming took 3 bases from V and 6 from J, leaving 8 bases between them. Germline CDR1 reads SEHNR; CDR2 reads FQNEAQ (reference sequence). CDR3 length: 13 amino acids. The CDR3 spells CASSFSGAGELFF. The CDR3 nucleotides are TGTGCCAGCAGCTTCTCGGGAGCCGGGGAGCTGTTTTTT.

This chain links TRBV7-3 with TRBJ2-3; D is perhaps TRBD1 (5 bases). V lost 5 bases, J lost 2 bases, and 11 bases lay in between. CDR3 length equals 14 residues. Germline V lookup: CDR1 SGHTA, CDR2 FQGTGA. The CDR3 DNA is TGTGCCAGCAGCCCAATGGGGCTCACAGATACGCAGTATTTT. Amino acid sequence: CASSPMGLTDTQYF.

A few counts support this clonotype. The gene calls are TRBV5-1 and TRBJ2-4, with D hard to call. CDR3 length: 14 residues. V was cut by 5 bases and J by 0 bases, with 9 bases left in between. Per germline, CDR1 SGHRS and CDR2 YFSETQ. The CDR3 loop is CASRSLLAKNIQYF. CDR3 in DNA: TGCGCCAGCAGATCCCTACTAGCCAAAAACATTCAGTACTTC.

The chain combines TRBV10-1 with TRBJ1-5, with D possibly being TRBD1 (5 bases). The length of the CDR3 is 17 residues. Germline assignment: CDR1 WNHNN and CDR2 SYGVQD (reference sequence). Trimming removed 2 bases at V and 9 bases at J, with 23 bases between. In nucleotides, the CDR3 is TGCGCCAGCAGTGAGCCCCCCAGGGCCGATAGGGCCCGGCCCCAGCATTTT. This sequence encodes CASSEPPRADRARPQHF.

The rearrangement links TRBV15 to TRBJ2-7; D is undetermined. The germline CDR1 and CDR2 sequences are LNHNV and YYDKDF (reference sequence). Trimming left V 0 bases short and J 8 bases short, with 11 bases between. The CDR3 has 13 amino acids. The DNA for the CDR3 is TGTGCCACCAGCAGAGAGGCTGGAAGGAAGCAGTACTTC. Translated: CATSREAGRKQYF.

This clonotype occurred a few times. The V gene is TRBV3-1, the J gene TRBJ2-3; 10 nucleotides agree with TRBD2. Per the germline V gene, CDR1 is LGHDT and CDR2 is YNNKEL (reference sequence). The CDR3 sequence is 17 residues long. V trimming: 3 bases; J trimming: 4 bases; junction bases outside the gene matches: 10. The CDR3 DNA reads TGTGCCAGCAGCCATGGTTTGGGTCTAGCGGGGGCAGATACGCAGTATTTT. The encoded protein is CASSHGLGLAGADTQYF.

This clonotype was seen a few times. This sequence joins TRBV18 and TRBJ2-1; TRBD1 or TRBD2 may be the D gene (6 bases each). The V and J ends lost 3 bases and 9 bases respectively, with 15 bases between them. Germline V gives CDR1 KGHSH, CDR2 LQKENI. CDR3 length: 14 residues. The CDR3 spells CASSPIGGPGEQFF. CDR3 coding DNA: TGTGCCAGCTCACCGATAGGGGGGCCGGGTGAGCAGTTCTTC.

The V call is TRBV24-1, the J call TRBJ2-2, with D possibly being TRBD1 (7 bases). The CDR3 covers 15 residues. Germline CDR1 and CDR2: KGHDR and SFDVKD. The germline V and J ends were trimmed by 3 bases and 4 bases, with 11 bases remaining between them. CDR3 nucleotides: TGTGCCACCAGTGATCCCCAGGGGGGCACCGGGGAGCTGTTTTTT. This translates into CATSDPQGGTGELFF.

The rearrangement uses TRBV19 and TRBJ1-1, with a possible D match to TRBD1 (6 bases). The CDR3 contains 12 residues. Trimming removed 7 bases from V and 4 bases from J, with 10 bases in between. Germline V lookup: CDR1 LNHDA, CDR2 SQIVND (reference sequence). CDR3 bases: TGTGCCAGTAAGGACAGAGGCACTGAAGCTTTCTTT. Translation gives CASKDRGTEAFF.

At least ten counts were recorded for this clonotype. The rearrangement joins TRBV7-9 to TRBJ2-3, with D possibly matching TRBD1 (6 bases). This CDR3 contains 15 residues. V lost 2 bases and J lost 4, with 13 bases in between. Germline assignment: CDR1 SEHNR and CDR2 FQNEAQ (reference sequence). This chain's CDR3 is CASSLWSRGADTQYF. CDR3 DNA: TGTGCCAGCAGCTTATGGAGCAGGGGAGCAGATACGCAGTATTTT.

The chain links TRBV5-1 to TRBJ1-1; 7 bases are a match to TRBD1. The CDR3 extends over 14 amino acids. Germline loops: CDR1 SGHRS, CDR2 YFSETQ. After removal of 4 bases from V and 3 bases from J, the junction contained 6 bases not matched to a gene. CDR3 coding DNA: TGCGCCAGCAGCCTTACAGGGGTGGACACTGAAGCTTTCTTT. It encodes CASSLTGVDTEAFF.

The chain is built from TRBV7-9 and TRBJ2-1, with 11 bases matching TRBD2. Germline V gene sequence: CDR1 SEHNR, CDR2 FQNEAQ (reference sequence). The CDR3 has 15 amino acids. V gave up 5 bases and J gave up 8 bases; unmatched junction bases: 8. In DNA form, the CDR3 reads TGTGCCAGCAGCCCCGGGACTAGCGGTCTGGATGAGCAGTTCTTC. Translation: CASSPGTSGLDEQFF.

The chain recombines TRBV4-2 with TRBJ2-6; 9 nucleotides align to TRBD2. Germline V gene data show CDR1 as LGHNA and CDR2 as YNFKEQ. With V trimmed by 4 bases and J by 0 bases, 10 bases remained unmatched. The CDR3 extends over 19 amino acids. CDR3 DNA sequence: TGTGCCAGCAGCCGGGGACCTAGCGGGGCGTTCTCTGGGGCCAACGTCCTGACTTTC. Translation gives CASSRGPSGAFSGANVLTF.

This clonotype was observed a few times. V and J are TRBV12-3 or TRBV12-4 and TRBJ2-5, with D perhaps TRBD2 (6 bases). V was trimmed by 2 bases and J by 1 base, leaving 14 bases between them. This CDR3 has 16 amino acids. The CDR3 is CASSLIVLASQETQYF. The CDR3 DNA sequence: TGTGCCAGCAGTTTAATAGTCCTAGCGTCCCAAGAGACCCAGTACTTC.

This clonotype was counted between two and nine times. The chain links TRBV7-3 to TRBJ2-7, with 7 positions matching TRBD1. Germline values: CDR1 SGHTA, CDR2 FQGTGA. V gave up 3 bases and J gave up 7 bases; unmatched junction bases: 6. This CDR3 is built from 13 residues. The CDR3, as DNA: TGTGCCAGCAGCTTGGGAAACAGGGGAGAGCAGTACTTC. Its translation is CASSLGNRGEQYF.

This clonotype was seen a handful of times. CDR3 sequence: CASSLYLDGYQETQYF. CDR3 bases: TGTGCCAGCAGTTTATATTTGGACGGCTACCAAGAGACCCAGTACTTC. The chain combines TRBV27 with TRBJ2-5, with D unclear. V lost 1 base, J lost 0 bases, and 12 bases lay in between. The CDR3 is made up of 16 amino acids. Germline V CDR1 and CDR2: MNHEY, SMNVEV (reference sequence).

The CDR3 region has the DNA TGTGCCAGCAGCTTTGCCGCCCCGGGGAGTGGCTACACCTTC. It codes for CASSFAAPGSGYTF. This sequence joins TRBV11-2 and TRBJ1-2; D gene uncertain. Trimming cost V 3 bases and J 7 bases, with 15 bases left between them. This CDR3 spans 14 amino acids. Germline assignment: CDR1 SGHAT and CDR2 FQNNGV.

This clonotype was found a few times. This chain joins TRBV9 and TRBJ1-2; TRBD1 aligns across 9 bases. The CDR3 consists of 15 residues. The V segment lost 1 base and the J segment 5 bases; nucleotides outside the gene matches: 6. Germline CDR1 and CDR2: SGDLS and YYNGEE. CDR3 sequence reads: CASSVQEGQGYGYTF. CDR3 sequence (DNA): TGTGCCAGCAGCGTACAGGAGGGACAGGGATATGGCTACACCTTC.

Comments on this clonotype: One end of the junction fails to match germline, which may point to a read error. This chain joins TRBV4-3 and TRBJ2-6; a possible D gene is TRBD1 (6 bases). This CDR3 contains 15 residues. Germline V gene lookup returns CDR1 LGHNA and CDR2 YSLEER. The CDR3 nucleotides read TGCGCCAGCAGCCAAGGACAGGCTGGGGCCAACATCCTGACTTTC. Its translation is CASSQGQAGANILTF.

This chain links TRBV4-1 with TRBJ1-6, with 7 bases fitting TRBD1. The trim removed 4 bases at V and 8 bases at J, leaving 8 bases unmatched. CDR1 is MGHRA and CDR2 is YSYEKL in the germline V gene. The CDR3 is 15 amino acids. For the CDR3, the DNA is TGCGCCAGCAGCCTAGACAGGGTGTTGGATTCACCCCTCCACTTT. It specifies CASSLDRVLDSPLHF.

The chain recombines TRBV5-6 with TRBJ2-7, with D tentatively TRBD2 (6 bases). V was cut by 5 bases and J by 2 bases, with 17 bases left in between. There are 15 residues in the CDR3. Germline V gives CDR1 SGHDT, CDR2 YYEEEE. This CDR3 reads CASSQGGTGAYEQYV. In DNA, the CDR3 is TGTGCCAGCAGTCAAGGAGGGACCGGCGCCTACGAGCAGTACGTC.

The sample holds a few counts of this clonotype. The chain uses TRBV3-1 and TRBJ1-2; tentatively, D is TRBD1 (6 bases). V gave up 4 bases and J gave up 2 bases, with 11 bases separating them. From germline, CDR1 is LGHDT and CDR2 YNNKEL (reference sequence). This CDR3 spans 14 amino acids. As DNA, the CDR3 is TGTGCCAGCAGCCCACGACAGGAAAACTATGGCTACACCTTC. This sequence encodes CASSPRQENYGYTF.

This clonotype has only a few counts. The genes are TRBV3-1 and TRBJ2-3; no clear D gene. Germline V CDR1 and CDR2: LGHDT, YNNKEL (reference sequence). This CDR3 spans 14 amino acids. The V and J ends lost 0 bases and 6 bases respectively, with 10 bases between them. CDR3 amino acids: CASSQENVADTQYF. DNA for the CDR3: TGTGCCAGCAGCCAAGAGAATGTGGCGGATACGCAGTATTTT.

The chain links TRBV29-1 to TRBJ2-2; D ambiguous. The V and J ends lost 5 bases and 7 bases respectively, with 8 bases between them. Germline V gene lookup returns CDR1 SQVTM and CDR2 ANQGSEA. The CDR3 has 11 amino acids. This CDR3 is CSVPDGGELFF. The CDR3 DNA reads as TGCAGCGTTCCCGATGGCGGGGAGCTGTTTTTT.

In its sample, this clonotype was seen a few times. V and J are TRBV6-2 or TRBV6-3 and TRBJ1-5; weak D call: TRBD1 (5 bases). The CDR3 loop spans 20 amino acids. V was clipped by 2 bases and J by 0 bases, with 23 bases between them. The germline V gene has CDR1 MNHEY and CDR2 SVGEGT. The CDR3: CASSYRVKVWGDYSNQPQHF. In DNA, the CDR3 is TGTGCCAGCAGTTACCGAGTTAAAGTCTGGGGGGATTATAGCAATCAGCCCCAGCATTTT.